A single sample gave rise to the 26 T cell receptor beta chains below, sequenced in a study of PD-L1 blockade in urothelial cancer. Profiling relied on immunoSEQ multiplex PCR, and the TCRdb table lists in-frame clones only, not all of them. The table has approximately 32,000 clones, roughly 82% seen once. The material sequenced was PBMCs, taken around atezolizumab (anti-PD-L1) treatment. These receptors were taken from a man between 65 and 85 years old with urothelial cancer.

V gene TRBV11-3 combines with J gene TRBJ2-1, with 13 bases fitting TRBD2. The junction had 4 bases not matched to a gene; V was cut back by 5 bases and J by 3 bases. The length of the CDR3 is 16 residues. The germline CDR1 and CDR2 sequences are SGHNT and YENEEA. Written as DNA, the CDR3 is TGTGCCAGCAGCCTAGGGACTAGCGGGGTCTACAATGAGCAGTTCTTC. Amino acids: CASSLGTSGVYNEQFF.

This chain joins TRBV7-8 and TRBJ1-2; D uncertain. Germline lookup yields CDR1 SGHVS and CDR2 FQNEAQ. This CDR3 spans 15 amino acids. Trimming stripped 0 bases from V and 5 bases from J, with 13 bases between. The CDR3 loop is CASSLAEGAPYGYTF. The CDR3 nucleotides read TGTGCCAGCAGCTTAGCGGAAGGAGCCCCATATGGCTACACCTTC.

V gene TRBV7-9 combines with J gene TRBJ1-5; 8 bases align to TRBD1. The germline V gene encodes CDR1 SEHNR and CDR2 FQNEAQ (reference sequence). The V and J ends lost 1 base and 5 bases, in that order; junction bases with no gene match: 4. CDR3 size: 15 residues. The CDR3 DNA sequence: TGTGCCAGCAGCTTAGGAGGACAGGGCCATCAGCCCCAGCATTTT. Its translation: CASSLGGQGHQPQHF.

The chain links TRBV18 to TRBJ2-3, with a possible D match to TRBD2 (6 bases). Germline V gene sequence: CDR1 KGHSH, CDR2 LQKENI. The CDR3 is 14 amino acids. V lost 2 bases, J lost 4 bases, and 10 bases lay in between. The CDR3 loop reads CASSPLAAADTQYF. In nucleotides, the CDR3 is TGTGCCAGCTCACCATTAGCGGCAGCAGATACGCAGTATTTT.

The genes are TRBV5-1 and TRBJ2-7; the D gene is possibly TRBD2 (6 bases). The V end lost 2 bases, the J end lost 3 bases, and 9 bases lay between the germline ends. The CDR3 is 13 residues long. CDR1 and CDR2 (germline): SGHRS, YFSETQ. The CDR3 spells CASSFTRGYEQYF. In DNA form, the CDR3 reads TGCGCCAGCAGCTTTACGCGGGGCTACGAGCAGTACTTC.

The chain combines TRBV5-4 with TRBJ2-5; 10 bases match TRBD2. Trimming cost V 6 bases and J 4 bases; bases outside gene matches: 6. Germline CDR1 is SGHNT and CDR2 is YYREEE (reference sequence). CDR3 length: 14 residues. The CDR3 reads CASNERGGRETQYF. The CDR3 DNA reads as TGTGCCAGCAACGAGCGGGGGGGGAGAGAGACCCAGTACTTC.

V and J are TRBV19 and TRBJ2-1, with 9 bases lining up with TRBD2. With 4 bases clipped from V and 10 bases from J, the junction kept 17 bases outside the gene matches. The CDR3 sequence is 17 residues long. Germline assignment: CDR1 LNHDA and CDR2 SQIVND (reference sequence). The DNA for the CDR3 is TGTGCCAGTAGTACCGCCCGACCGGGACTAGCTGGGGGGGAGCAGTTCTTC. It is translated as CASSTARPGLAGGEQFF.

CDR3 coding DNA: TGCAGCGTTAGACAGGGGGCATCGTACGAGCAGTACTTC. Amino acids: CSVRQGASYEQYF. V and J are TRBV29-1 and TRBJ2-7, with 10 bases matching TRBD1. The CDR3 covers 13 residues. Germline CDR1 and CDR2: SQVTM and ANQGSEA. The V gene end was trimmed by 5 bases and the J gene end by 4 bases; junction bases not matched to a gene: 5.

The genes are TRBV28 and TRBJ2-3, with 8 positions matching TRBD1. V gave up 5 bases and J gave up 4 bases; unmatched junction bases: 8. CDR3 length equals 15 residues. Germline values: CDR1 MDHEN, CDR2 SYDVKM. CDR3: CASSQQMTGADTQYF. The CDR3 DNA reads TGTGCCAGCAGTCAACAGATGACAGGGGCAGATACGCAGTATTTT.

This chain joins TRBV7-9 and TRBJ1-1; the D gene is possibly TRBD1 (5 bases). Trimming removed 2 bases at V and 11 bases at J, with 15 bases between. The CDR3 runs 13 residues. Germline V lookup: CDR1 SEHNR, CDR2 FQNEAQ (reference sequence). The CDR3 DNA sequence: TGTGCCAGCAGCTTACAGGGCGCACTTGGGGCTTTCTTT. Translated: CASSLQGALGAFF.

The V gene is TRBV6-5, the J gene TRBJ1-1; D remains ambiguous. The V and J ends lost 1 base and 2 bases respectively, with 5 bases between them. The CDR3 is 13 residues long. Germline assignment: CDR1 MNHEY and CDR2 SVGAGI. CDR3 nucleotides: TGTGCCAGCAGTTACTGGGCCAACACTGAAGCTTTCTTT. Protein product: CASSYWANTEAFF.

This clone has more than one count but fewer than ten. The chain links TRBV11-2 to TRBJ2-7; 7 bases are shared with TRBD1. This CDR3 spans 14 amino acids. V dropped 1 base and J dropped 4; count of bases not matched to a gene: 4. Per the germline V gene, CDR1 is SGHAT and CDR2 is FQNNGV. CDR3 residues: CASSLVSGGYEQYF. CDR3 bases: TGTGCCAGCAGCTTAGTTTCAGGGGGATACGAGCAGTACTTC.

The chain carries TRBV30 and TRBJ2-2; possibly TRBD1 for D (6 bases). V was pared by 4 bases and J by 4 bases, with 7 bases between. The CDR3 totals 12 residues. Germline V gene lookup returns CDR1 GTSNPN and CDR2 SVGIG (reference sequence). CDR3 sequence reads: CAWTTGTGELFF. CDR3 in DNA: TGTGCCTGGACGACAGGCACCGGGGAGCTGTTTTTT.

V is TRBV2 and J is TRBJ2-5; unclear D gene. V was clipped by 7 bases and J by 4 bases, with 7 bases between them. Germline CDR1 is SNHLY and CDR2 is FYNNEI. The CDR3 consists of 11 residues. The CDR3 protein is CASISRETQYF. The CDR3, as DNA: TGTGCCAGCATTTCCCGAGAGACCCAGTACTTC.

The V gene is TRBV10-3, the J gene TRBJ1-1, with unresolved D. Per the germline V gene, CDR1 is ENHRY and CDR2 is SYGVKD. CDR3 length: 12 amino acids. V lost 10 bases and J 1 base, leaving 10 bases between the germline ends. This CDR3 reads CASQGGNTEAFF. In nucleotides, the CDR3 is TGTGCCAGTCAAGGAGGGAACACTGAAGCTTTCTTT.

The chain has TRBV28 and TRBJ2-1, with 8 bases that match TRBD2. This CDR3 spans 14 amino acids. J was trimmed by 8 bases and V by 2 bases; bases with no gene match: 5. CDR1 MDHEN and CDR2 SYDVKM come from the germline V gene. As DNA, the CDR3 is TGTGCCAGCAGTTTAGTAGCGGGAAGGTATGAGCAGTTCTTC. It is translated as CASSLVAGRYEQFF.

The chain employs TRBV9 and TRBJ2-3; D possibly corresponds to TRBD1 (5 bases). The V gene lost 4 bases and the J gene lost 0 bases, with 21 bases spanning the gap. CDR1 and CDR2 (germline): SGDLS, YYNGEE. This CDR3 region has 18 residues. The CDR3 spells CASSRRLDSPISTDTQYF. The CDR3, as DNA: TGTGCCAGCAGCCGCAGACTCGACAGTCCGATTAGCACAGATACGCAGTATTTT.

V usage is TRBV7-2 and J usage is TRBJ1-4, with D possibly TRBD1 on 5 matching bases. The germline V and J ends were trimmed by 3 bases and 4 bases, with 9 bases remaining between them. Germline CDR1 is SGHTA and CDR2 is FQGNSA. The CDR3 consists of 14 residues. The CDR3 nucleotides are TGTGCCAGCAGCTTGTCAGGGCTTAATGAAAAACTGTTTTTT. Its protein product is CASSLSGLNEKLFF.

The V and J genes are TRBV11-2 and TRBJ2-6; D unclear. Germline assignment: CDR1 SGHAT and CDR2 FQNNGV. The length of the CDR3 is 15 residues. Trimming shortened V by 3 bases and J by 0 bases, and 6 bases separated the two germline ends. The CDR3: CASSFRLSGANVLTF. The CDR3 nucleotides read TGTGCCAGCAGCTTCCGTCTCTCTGGGGCCAACGTCCTGACTTTC.

The CDR3 spells CASLNRERTDTQYF. CDR3 in DNA: TGTGCCAGCCTCAACCGGGAGCGGACAGATACGCAGTATTTT. J is TRBJ2-3 and V is TRBV2, with TRBD2 as a possible D gene (6 bases). The CDR3 sequence is 14 residues long. V lost 8 bases to trimming and J lost 3 bases, with 15 bases between them. The V gene's germline CDR1 is SNHLY and CDR2 FYNNEI.

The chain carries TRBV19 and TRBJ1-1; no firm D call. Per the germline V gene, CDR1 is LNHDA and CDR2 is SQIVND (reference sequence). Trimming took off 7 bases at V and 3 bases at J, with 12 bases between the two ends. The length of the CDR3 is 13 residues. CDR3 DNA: TGTGCCAGTATGGAGGGTGTGGACACTGAAGCTTTCTTT. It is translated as CASMEGVDTEAFF.

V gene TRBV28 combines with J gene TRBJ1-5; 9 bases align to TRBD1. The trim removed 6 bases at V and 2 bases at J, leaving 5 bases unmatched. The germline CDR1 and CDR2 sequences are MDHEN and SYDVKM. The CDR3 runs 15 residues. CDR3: CASRRTGEGNQPQHF. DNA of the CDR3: TGTGCCAGCAGACGGACAGGGGAAGGCAATCAGCCCCAGCATTTT.

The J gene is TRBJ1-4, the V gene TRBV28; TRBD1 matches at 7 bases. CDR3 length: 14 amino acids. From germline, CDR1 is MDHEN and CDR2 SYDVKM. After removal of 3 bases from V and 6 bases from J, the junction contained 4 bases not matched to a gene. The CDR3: CASSLRTGYEKLFF. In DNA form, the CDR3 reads TGTGCCAGCAGTTTGAGGACAGGCTATGAAAAACTGTTTTTT. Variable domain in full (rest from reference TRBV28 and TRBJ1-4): DVKVTQSSRYLVKRTGEKVFLECVQDMDHENMFWYRQDPGLGLRLIYFSYDVKMKEKGDIPEGYSVSREKKERFSLILESASTNQTSMYLCASSLRTGYEKLFFGSGTQLSVL.

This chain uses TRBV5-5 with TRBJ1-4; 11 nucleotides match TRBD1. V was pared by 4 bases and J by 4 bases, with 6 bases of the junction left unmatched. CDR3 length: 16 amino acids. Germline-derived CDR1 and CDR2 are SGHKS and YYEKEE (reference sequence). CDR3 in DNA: TGTGCCAGCAGCCAAGGGACAGGGGGTGGTAATGAAAAACTGTTTTTT. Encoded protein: CASSQGTGGGNEKLFF.

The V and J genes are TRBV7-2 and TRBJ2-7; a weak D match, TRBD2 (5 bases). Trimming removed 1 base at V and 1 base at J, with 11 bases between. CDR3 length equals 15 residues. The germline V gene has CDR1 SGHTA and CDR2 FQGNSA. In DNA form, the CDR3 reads TGTGCCAGCAGCTTAGGAGGGTGGCAATCCTACGAGCAGTACTTC. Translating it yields CASSLGGWQSYEQYF.

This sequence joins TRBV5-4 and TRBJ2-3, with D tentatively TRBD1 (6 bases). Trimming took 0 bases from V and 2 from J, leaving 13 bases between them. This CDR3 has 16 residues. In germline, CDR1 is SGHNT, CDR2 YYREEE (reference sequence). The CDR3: CASSLAAGGPTDTQYF. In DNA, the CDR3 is TGTGCCAGCAGCTTGGCCGCTGGGGGCCCCACAGATACGCAGTATTTT. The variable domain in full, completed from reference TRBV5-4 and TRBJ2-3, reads ETGVTQSPTHLIKTRGQQVTLRCSSQSGHNTVSWYQQALGQGPQFIFQYYREEENGRGNFPPRFSGLQFPNYSSELNVNALELDDSALYLCASSLAAGGPTDTQYFGPGTRLTVL.